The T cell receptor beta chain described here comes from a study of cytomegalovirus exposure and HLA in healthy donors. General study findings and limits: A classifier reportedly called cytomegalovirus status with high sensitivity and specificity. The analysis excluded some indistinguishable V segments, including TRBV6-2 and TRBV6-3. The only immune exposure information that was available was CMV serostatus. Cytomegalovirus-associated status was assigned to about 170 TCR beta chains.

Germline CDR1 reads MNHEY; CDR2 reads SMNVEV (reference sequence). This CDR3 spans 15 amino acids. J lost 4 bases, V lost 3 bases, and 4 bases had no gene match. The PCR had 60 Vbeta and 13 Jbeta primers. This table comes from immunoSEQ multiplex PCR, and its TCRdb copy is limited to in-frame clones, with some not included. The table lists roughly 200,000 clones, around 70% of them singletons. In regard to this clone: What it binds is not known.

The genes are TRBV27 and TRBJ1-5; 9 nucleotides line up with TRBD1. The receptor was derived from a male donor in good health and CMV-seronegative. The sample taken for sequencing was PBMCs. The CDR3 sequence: CASSLDRGLNQPQHF. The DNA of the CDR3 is TGTGCCAGCAGTTTGGACAGGGGACTTAATCAGCCCCAGCATTTT.